This T cell receptor (beta chain) is from a study of T-cell reconstitution after alpha-beta-depleted transplantation in children. The CDR3 runs 17 residues. Trimming cost V 5 bases and J 5 bases; bases outside gene matches: 14. Germline-derived CDR1 and CDR2 are MDHEN and SYDVKM. In its sample, this clonotype was seen a few times. The TCRbeta library incorporated unique molecular identifiers. One entry per CDR3 protein results from TCRdb running MiXCR on the PCR reads. Of 190,000 or so distinct CDR3 sequences listed, 13% to 15% are singletons. The starting material was PBMCs from the stem cell graft donor, obtained from the stem cell graft. The rearrangement uses TRBV28 and TRBJ2-1; 8 bases are a match to TRBD2. The TCR originated in a human donor who donated a stem cell graft to a child with acute lymphoblastic leukemia. The CDR3 DNA follows: TGTGCCAGCAGTCAATTCTTCGGGACTAGTTTCCACAATGAGCAGTTCTTC. This encodes CASSQFFGTSFHNEQFF.